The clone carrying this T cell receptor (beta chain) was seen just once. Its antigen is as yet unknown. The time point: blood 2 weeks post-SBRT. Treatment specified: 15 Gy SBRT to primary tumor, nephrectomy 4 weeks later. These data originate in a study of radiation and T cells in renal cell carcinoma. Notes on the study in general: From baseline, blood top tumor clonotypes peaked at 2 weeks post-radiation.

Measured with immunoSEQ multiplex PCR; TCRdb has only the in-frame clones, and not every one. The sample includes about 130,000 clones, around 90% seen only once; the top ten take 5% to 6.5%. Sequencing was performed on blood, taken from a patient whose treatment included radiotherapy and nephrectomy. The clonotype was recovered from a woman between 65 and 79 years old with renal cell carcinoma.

The CDR3 spells CASWRGLQGSGNTIYF. The CDR3 DNA sequence: TGTGCCAGCTGGCGGGGCTTACAGGGGTCTGGAAACACCATATATTTT. The V call is TRBV6-4, the J call TRBJ1-3; 7 bases line up with TRBD1. V gave up 8 bases and J gave up 1 base; unmatched junction bases: 11. The CDR3 loop spans 16 amino acids. Per the germline V gene, CDR1 is MRHNA and CDR2 is SNTAGT.